These T cell receptor beta chains were read from a single sample in a study of PD-1 blockade in mismatch repair-deficient tumors. Clones were read by immunoSEQ multiplex PCR, and TCRdb kept only the in-frame ones, dropping some. The table records tens of thousands of clones, approximately 84% of them present only once. The sequencing here drew on PBMCs, taken before pembrolizumab treatment. These receptors originate from an adult with mismatch repair-deficient cancer. The CDR3 runs from the conserved cysteine through the conserved F or W. A D gene is named only where the DNA matches it firmly. Expanded clones are given a class, and other clones once, few, many or no size at all.

TRBV18	TRBJ2-5	-	-	CASSPGQGLQETQYF	TGTGCCAGCTCACCCGGACAGGGACTACAAGAGACCCAGTACTTC
TRBV4-1	TRBJ1-2	-	-	CASSSNLANYGYTF	TGCGCCAGCAGTTCTAACCTAGCTAACTATGGCTACACCTTC
TRBV30	TRBJ2-7	few	-	CAWAGLEQYF	TGTGCCTGGGCTGGACTTGAGCAGTACTTC
TRBV5-1	TRBJ2-3	-	TRBD1	CASSIGTGGTDTQYF	TGCGCCAGCAGCATCGGGACAGGGGGCACAGATACGCAGTATTTT
TRBV27	TRBJ2-7	-	-	CASSFFGEQYF	TGTGCCAGCAGTTTTTTCGGCGAGCAGTACTTC
TRBV7-3	TRBJ2-3	-	TRBD2	CASSLGLAGITDTQYF	TGTGCCAGCAGCTTAGGACTAGCGGGAATCACAGATACGCAGTATTTT
TRBV19	TRBJ2-7	-	-	CASSTGQVGLYEQYF	TGTGCCAGTAGTACCGGGCAGGTGGGGCTCTACGAGCAGTACTTC
TRBV18	TRBJ2-7	few	TRBD2	CASSSTSGRIYEQYF	TGTGCCAGCTCATCGACTAGCGGGAGAATTTACGAGCAGTACTTC
TRBV27	TRBJ1-6	-	-	CASSLWQNNSPLHF	TGTGCCAGCAGTTTATGGCAAAATAATTCACCCCTCCACTTT
TRBV5-1	TRBJ1-5	-	-	CASSFDGDQPQHF	TGCGCCAGCAGCTTCGACGGAGATCAGCCCCAGCATTTT
TRBV28	TRBJ2-5	once	-	CASSSRRGVETQYF	TGTGCCAGCAGTTCCCGTCGGGGTGTGGAGACCCAGTACTTC
TRBV19	TRBJ2-3	-	-	CASRAGTRTDTQYF	TGTGCCAGTAGGGCCGGGACTCGCACAGATACGCAGTATTTT
TRBV14	TRBJ2-2	-	-	CASSQVRANTGELFF	TGTGCCAGCAGCCAAGTTCGTGCGAACACCGGGGAGCTGTTTTTT
TRBV29-1	TRBJ1-2	-	TRBD1	CSVQAGGGYTF	TGCAGCGTGCAGGCAGGGGGTGGCTACACCTTC
TRBV15	TRBJ1-1	-	TRBD1	CATSRAQGAYGTGNTEAFF	TGTGCCACCAGCAGAGCTCAGGGGGCTTACGGGACGGGGAACACTGAAGCTTTCTTT
TRBV5-1	TRBJ2-7	few	TRBD2	CASSGSGREIYEQYF	TGCGCCAGCAGCGGTAGCGGGAGGGAAATCTACGAGCAGTACTTC
TRBV28	TRBJ1-4	-	-	CASSYPATNEKLFF	TGTGCCAGCTCCTATCCTGCAACTAATGAAAAACTGTTTTTT
TRBV6-5	TRBJ1-1	-	-	CASSRRDFAEAFF	TGTGCCAGCAGCCGCCGGGACTTCGCTGAAGCTTTCTTT
TRBV14	TRBJ2-5	-	TRBD2	CASSQGVAGGPETQYF	TGTGCCAGCAGCCAAGGGGTCGCGGGAGGGCCTGAGACCCAGTACTTC
TRBV7-3	TRBJ1-2	-	TRBD1	CASSRGRGQGYTF	TGTGCCAGCAGCCGGGGCAGGGGGCAAGGCTACACCTTC
TRBV5-1	TRBJ2-2	-	TRBD2	CASSFMGLAGELFF	TGCGCCAGCAGCTTTATGGGACTAGCAGGGGAGCTGTTTTTT
TRBV5-8	TRBJ1-6	-	TRBD1	CASSPRTGNSPLHF	TGTGCCAGCAGCCCCCGGACAGGAAATTCACCCCTCCACTTT
TRBV30	TRBJ2-7	few	TRBD2	CAWRYGRAHEQYF	TGTGCCTGGAGATACGGGAGGGCCCACGAGCAGTACTTC
TRBV29-1	TRBJ1-2	-	-	CSVEKGGNYGYTF	TGCAGCGTTGAGAAGGGAGGCAACTATGGCTACACCTTC
TRBV28	TRBJ1-5	-	TRBD1	CASSFIGRIGQGYSNQPQHF	TGTGCCAGCAGTTTTATAGGGAGGATAGGACAGGGCTATAGCAATCAGCCCCAGCATTTT
TRBV6-1	TRBJ2-1	-	-	CASRADYYNEQFF	TGTGCCAGCAGGGCGGACTACTACAATGAGCAGTTCTTC
TRBV11-2	TRBJ2-5	-	TRBD1	CASSLDRGRETQYF	TGTGCCAGCAGCTTGGACAGGGGCCGAGAGACCCAGTACTTC
TRBV11-2	TRBJ2-1	-	-	CASSLGPGGFF	TGTGCCAGCAGCTTGGGCCCCGGGGGTTTCTTC
TRBV6-5	TRBJ2-1	-	TRBD2	CASSPSGSRWNEQFF	TGTGCCAGCAGCCCCAGCGGGAGTCGATGGAATGAGCAGTTCTTC
TRBV27	TRBJ1-2	-	TRBD1	CASSSLPGQESYGYTF	TGTGCCAGCAGTTCGCTTCCGGGACAGGAAAGCTATGGCTACACCTTC
TRBV10-3	TRBJ2-5	-	-	CAVSNTETQYF	TGTGCCGTCTCTAATACCGAGACCCAGTACTTC
TRBV28	TRBJ1-1	once	-	CASSWQSEAFF	TGTGCCAGCAGTTGGCAATCTGAAGCTTTCTTT
TRBV28	TRBJ1-2	-	-	CASSLGQRYNYGYTF	TGTGCCAGCAGTCTCGGACAGCGATATAACTATGGCTACACCTTC
TRBV7-8	TRBJ1-3	-	-	CASSLAGVGTSGNTIYF	TGTGCCAGCAGCTTAGCGGGAGTGGGGACTTCTGGAAACACCATATATTTT
TRBV18	TRBJ1-6	-	TRBD1	CASSPFRDRDSPLHF	TGTGCCAGCTCACCTTTCCGGGACAGGGACTCACCCCTCCACTTT
TRBV19	TRBJ2-4	-	TRBD1	CASSSGQGRAKNIQYF	TGTGCCAGTAGTTCCGGACAGGGTCGGGCCAAAAACATTCAGTACTTC
TRBV9	TRBJ2-1	-	-	CASSERGQAGSYNEQFF	TGTGCCAGCAGCGAAAGGGGTCAGGCCGGCTCCTACAATGAGCAGTTCTTC
TRBV5-4	TRBJ2-3	-	TRBD2	CASSPRLAGSTDTQYF	TGTGCCAGCAGCCCACGACTAGCGGGTAGCACAGATACGCAGTATTTT
TRBV29-1	TRBJ2-3	-	TRBD2	CSVASGRSGDTQYF	TGCAGCGTCGCTAGCGGGAGATCAGGAGATACGCAGTATTTT
TRBV27	TRBJ2-1	once	-	CASSLYAPDSSYNEQFF	TGTGCCAGCAGTTTATACGCGCCCGACAGCTCCTACAATGAGCAGTTCTTC
TRBV7-7	TRBJ2-1	-	-	CASRRVNEQFF	TGTGCTAGCAGGAGGGTTAATGAGCAGTTCTTC
TRBV7-9	TRBJ2-3	-	-	CASSLVDVRSSKLTQYF	TGTGCCAGCAGCTTAGTTGATGTCCGGTCCTCGAAACTTACGCAGTATTTT
TRBV9	TRBJ2-2	-	TRBD1	CASSPDRGLVGELFF	TGTGCCAGCAGTCCGGACAGGGGGCTCGTCGGGGAGCTGTTTTTT
TRBV28	TRBJ1-2	-	-	CATTTVEGGYTF	TGTGCCACCACGACTGTCGAAGGCGGCTACACCTTC
TRBV19	TRBJ1-2	-	TRBD1	CASSRTGGTDSGYTF	TGTGCCAGTAGCCGTACAGGGGGCACGGATTCGGGCTACACCTTC
TRBV5-4	TRBJ1-1	once	-	CASSLQKNTEAFF	TGTGCCAGCAGCTTACAGAAGAACACTGAAGCTTTCTTT